The next 27 T cell receptor beta chains were all read from a single sample in a study of blood T cell repertoires in COVID-19. Only in-frame clones appear in the TCRdb table, and some are missing; sequencing was by immunoSEQ multiplex PCR. The sample has under 200,000 clones; roughly four fifths are singletons. Material: peripheral blood. The receptors originated from a woman aged 40 to 50 with acute or convalescent COVID-19.

V usage is TRBV19 and J usage is TRBJ1-2; the match to TRBD1 covers 8 bases. CDR3 length equals 14 residues. Per the germline V gene, CDR1 is LNHDA and CDR2 is SQIVND (reference sequence). After removal of 5 bases from V and 1 base from J, the junction contained 3 bases not matched to a gene. The CDR3 loop reads CASSVTGVNYGYTF. CDR3 sequence (DNA): TGTGCCAGTAGTGTGACAGGGGTTAACTATGGCTACACCTTC.

CDR3 amino acids: CASSHRPGSGNTIYF. The CDR3 nucleotides read TGTGCCAGCAGTCATAGACCGGGCTCTGGAAACACCATATATTTT. The V gene is TRBV28, the J gene TRBJ1-3; D not resolved. CDR3 length equals 15 residues. With 5 bases removed from V and 0 bases from J, the gap between germline ends came to 11 bases. CDR1 is MDHEN and CDR2 is SYDVKM in the germline V gene.

The chain links TRBV7-2 to TRBJ1-1; D unresolved. This CDR3 region has 14 residues. Trimming left V 5 bases short and J 2 bases short, with 12 bases between. CDR1 and CDR2 from the germline V gene are SGHTA and FQGNSA. CDR3 DNA sequence: TGTGCCAGCAGCCTTGCCAGTGGTAACACTGAAGCTTTCTTT. This gives the protein CASSLASGNTEAFF.

V usage is TRBV7-6 and J usage is TRBJ1-5, with D unresolved. The germline V and J ends were trimmed by 1 base and 2 bases, with 9 bases remaining between them. CDR3 length equals 15 residues. The germline CDR1 and CDR2 sequences are SGHVS and FNYEAQ. The DNA for the CDR3 is TGTGCCAGCAGCTTAGGCCCGAGGGGCAATCAGCCCCAGCATTTT. Amino acid sequence: CASSLGPRGNQPQHF. Full variable domain (remainder filled in from reference TRBV7-6 and TRBJ1-5): GAGVSQSPRYKVTKRGQDVALRCDPISGHVSLYWYRQALGQGPEFLTYFNYEAQQDKSGLPNDRFSAERPEGSISTLTIQRTEQRDSAMYRCASSLGPRGNQPQHFGDGTRLSIL.

The rearrangement links TRBV19 to TRBJ1-3; D unresolved. CDR3 length equals 13 residues. Trimming stripped 10 bases from V and 1 base from J, with 11 bases between. Germline V lookup: CDR1 LNHDA, CDR2 SQIVND (reference sequence). The CDR3 here is CATRLFSGNTIYF. The CDR3 DNA is TGTGCCACCAGACTTTTTTCTGGAAACACCATATATTTT.

V usage is TRBV6-6 and J usage is TRBJ2-7; D remains unclear. The V end lost 6 bases, the J end lost 2 bases, and 11 bases lay between the germline ends. The CDR3 extends over 13 amino acids. The germline gives CDR1 MNHNY, CDR2 SVGAGI (reference sequence). The CDR3 is CASRGDGTYEQYF. CDR3 nucleotide sequence: TGTGCCAGCAGGGGCGACGGTACCTACGAGCAGTACTTC.

The chain recombines TRBV29-1 with TRBJ2-1; D unresolved. V lost 1 base and J lost 5, with 6 bases in between. The CDR3 is 12 residues long. Per germline, CDR1 SQVTM and CDR2 ANQGSEA. CDR3 loop: CSVEGLHNEQFF. The CDR3 coding sequence is TGCAGCGTTGAAGGACTGCACAATGAGCAGTTCTTC.

This chain connects TRBV6-4 to TRBJ2-2, with a tentative D call TRBD2 (6 bases). This CDR3 region has 13 residues. From germline, CDR1 is MRHNA and CDR2 SNTAGT. The V end lost 8 bases, the J end lost 3 bases, and 10 bases lay between the germline ends. The CDR3 coding sequence is TGTGCCAGCGCTCCGGGGGACACCGGGGAGCTGTTTTTT. Translating it yields CASAPGDTGELFF.

This rearrangement joins TRBV7-8 to TRBJ1-1, with D maybe TRBD1 (6 bases). This CDR3 comprises 15 residues. Germline lookup yields CDR1 SGHVS and CDR2 FQNEAQ. V lost 1 base and J 3 bases, leaving 12 bases between the germline ends. The CDR3 protein is CASSLGGSGDTEAFF. For the CDR3, the DNA is TGTGCCAGCAGCTTAGGTGGTTCAGGGGACACTGAAGCTTTCTTT. Filled out from reference TRBV7-8 and TRBJ1-1, the complete variable domain reads GAGVSQSPRYKVAKRGQDVALRCDPISGHVSLFWYQQALGQGPEFLTYFQNEAQLDKSGLPSDRFFAERPEGSVSTLKIQRTQQEDSAVYLCASSLGGSGDTEAFFGQGTRLTVV.

The chain links TRBV6-5 to TRBJ2-7; D may be TRBD2 (5 bases). Per the germline V gene, CDR1 is MNHEY and CDR2 is SVGAGI. The CDR3 consists of 13 residues. V was cut by 9 bases and J by 0 bases, with 12 bases left in between. The CDR3 spells CASAERTSYEQYF. The CDR3 DNA follows: TGTGCCAGTGCGGAGCGGACCTCCTACGAGCAGTACTTC.

This chain links TRBV19 with TRBJ2-3, with 8 bases lining up with TRBD1. The CDR3 spans 18 residues. V was clipped by 6 bases and J by 0 bases; unmatched bases: 14. Germline V gene lookup returns CDR1 LNHDA and CDR2 SQIVND (reference sequence). The CDR3 bases are TGTGCCAGTAGGAAGGTACAGGGGGTGTACATTAGCACAGATACGCAGTATTTT. Translated, it gives CASRKVQGVYISTDTQYF.

This chain joins TRBV4-1 and TRBJ1-5; the D is unclear. Germline V gene sequence: CDR1 MGHRA, CDR2 YSYEKL. The V and J ends lost 4 bases and 3 bases respectively, with 13 bases between them. The CDR3 is 15 amino acids. The CDR3 is CASSPYGLPNQPQHF. In DNA form, the CDR3 reads TGCGCCAGCAGCCCCTATGGACTTCCCAATCAGCCCCAGCATTTT.

The genes are TRBV5-4 and TRBJ2-7; the D is unclear. The length of the CDR3 is 13 residues. Trimming removed 2 bases from V and 0 bases from J, with 6 bases in between. Germline V gene sequence: CDR1 SGHNT, CDR2 YYREEE (reference sequence). In DNA, the CDR3 is TGTGCCAGCAGCTTAAAGAGCTCCTACGAGCAGTACTTC. It yields the protein CASSLKSSYEQYF.

V and J are TRBV7-3 and TRBJ2-1, with D possibly being TRBD2 (6 bases). With 1 base removed from V and 6 bases from J, the gap between germline ends came to 16 bases. This CDR3 has 16 amino acids. Germline CDR1 is SGHTA and CDR2 is FQGTGA. CDR3 DNA sequence: TGTGCCAGCAGCTTAAAGGGGTCAGGAGGGCCCAATGAGCAGTTCTTC. Translated: CASSLKGSGGPNEQFF.

The chain links TRBV27 to TRBJ2-7; 13 bases fit TRBD2. The CDR3 has 18 amino acids. The germline CDR1 and CDR2 sequences are MNHEY and SMNVEV (reference sequence). The V segment lost 5 bases and the J segment 4 bases; nucleotides outside the gene matches: 14. This CDR3 is CASSTRLAGGPVTYEQYF. In DNA, the CDR3 is TGTGCCAGCAGTACGAGACTAGCGGGAGGACCGGTTACGTACGAGCAGTACTTC.

This CDR3 is CASSRVPTESNYGYTF. The CDR3, as DNA: TGTGCCAGCTCCCGAGTGCCAACAGAATCTAACTATGGCTACACCTTC. The gene calls are TRBV18 and TRBJ1-2; no reliable D call. V was clipped by 6 bases and J by 0 bases, with 17 bases between them. This CDR3 contains 16 residues. CDR1 and CDR2 (germline): KGHSH, LQKENI.

J is TRBJ1-5 and V is TRBV4-1; no clear D. Per the germline V gene, CDR1 is MGHRA and CDR2 is YSYEKL. This CDR3 has 17 residues. V lost 5 bases and J lost 0, with 17 bases in between. CDR3 residues: CASSAQSPGISNQPQHF. CDR3 in DNA: TGCGCCAGCAGCGCCCAAAGTCCGGGGATTAGCAATCAGCCCCAGCATTTT.

This chain joins TRBV9 and TRBJ2-3; TRBD2 agrees at 14 bases. The germline V gene encodes CDR1 SGDLS and CDR2 YYNGEE. The CDR3 is 16 residues long. With 0 bases clipped from V and 7 bases from J, the junction kept 4 bases outside the gene matches. The CDR3 DNA sequence: TGTGCCAGCAGCGTAGGACTAGCGGGGGGGGTAAATACGCAGTATTTT. The encoded protein is CASSVGLAGGVNTQYF.

V is TRBV18 and J is TRBJ2-3; 11 bases agree with TRBD2. CDR3 size: 17 residues. Trimming cost V 6 bases and J 5 bases; bases outside gene matches: 13. Germline values: CDR1 KGHSH, CDR2 LQKENI. The chain's CDR3 is CASSPAPGTSGEDTQYF. The DNA of the CDR3 is TGTGCCAGCTCGCCCGCCCCCGGGACTAGCGGAGAAGATACGCAGTATTTT.

This chain links TRBV19 with TRBJ1-4, with D possibly being TRBD1 (6 bases). Trimming took off 3 bases at V and 3 bases at J, with 8 bases between the two ends. CDR3 length equals 14 residues. Germline V CDR1 and CDR2: LNHDA, SQIVND (reference sequence). The CDR3 region is CASSMGAANEKLFF. The CDR3 DNA is TGTGCCAGTAGTATGGGGGCTGCTAATGAAAAACTGTTTTTT.

V usage is TRBV28 and J usage is TRBJ1-5; D is ambiguous. With 3 bases removed from V and 9 bases from J, the gap between germline ends came to 12 bases. CDR1 MDHEN and CDR2 SYDVKM come from the germline V gene. The CDR3 has 13 residues. The CDR3 region is CASSFSGIGPQHF. In DNA form, the CDR3 reads TGTGCCAGCAGTTTTTCGGGGATCGGGCCCCAGCATTTT.

This clone has only a few counts. The chain couples TRBV3-1 (or the pseudogene TRBV3-2) to TRBJ2-4, with 8 bases that match TRBD2. Germline CDR1 is LGHDT and CDR2 is YNNKEL (reference sequence). After removal of 3 bases from V and 8 bases from J, the junction contained 9 bases not matched to a gene. There are 15 residues in the CDR3. CDR3: CASSQNSGNGDIQYF. CDR3 DNA sequence: TGTGCCAGCAGCCAGAATAGCGGGAATGGCGACATTCAGTACTTC.

This chain connects TRBV18 to TRBJ2-3; 8 bases map to TRBD2. The germline V gene has CDR1 KGHSH and CDR2 LQKENI. The V gene end was trimmed by 2 bases and the J gene end by 5 bases; junction bases not matched to a gene: 3. The CDR3 consists of 14 residues. CDR3 bases: TGTGCCAGCTCACCAGGACTAGCTGGAGATACGCAGTATTTT. Its translation: CASSPGLAGDTQYF.

The chain joins TRBV11-2 to TRBJ2-3, with TRBD1 matching over 8 bases. The germline CDR1 and CDR2 sequences are SGHAT and FQNNGV. V trimming: 5 bases; J trimming: 3 bases; junction bases outside the gene matches: 4. CDR3 length equals 14 residues. CDR3 sequence: CASSLRQGTDTQYF. Here the CDR3 DNA reads TGTGCCAGCAGCCTCAGACAGGGGACAGATACGCAGTATTTT.

The rearrangement links TRBV6-1 to TRBJ1-6; weak D call: TRBD1 (6 bases). The CDR3 is 14 residues long. In germline, CDR1 is MNHNS, CDR2 SASEGT. V lost 6 bases and J 7 bases, leaving 13 bases between the germline ends. Written as DNA, the CDR3 is TGTGCCAGCAGCTACGGACAGTCGAATTCACCCCTCCACTTT. Residues: CASSYGQSNSPLHF.

This clone was observed once. The gene calls are TRBV29-1 and TRBJ1-6; TRBD1 is a possible D gene (5 bases). The CDR3 is 13 residues long. V gave up 0 bases and J gave up 10 bases, with 10 bases separating them. CDR1 is SQVTM and CDR2 is ANQGSEA in the germline V gene. The CDR3 protein is CSVEDREGSPLHF. The CDR3 coding sequence is TGCAGCGTTGAAGACAGGGAGGGATCACCCCTCCACTTT.

The rearrangement joins TRBV7-3 to TRBJ1-1; D is undetermined. This CDR3 comprises 14 residues. Between the trimmed V and J ends, which lost 1 base and 5 bases, there was a span of 11 bases. Germline V gene lookup returns CDR1 SGHTA and CDR2 FQGTGA. The CDR3 loop is CASSLSSGSTEAFF. The CDR3 DNA reads TGTGCCAGCAGCTTAAGTTCGGGGAGTACTGAAGCTTTCTTT.